The rows below give T cell receptor beta chains drawn from one sample of a study of beta chain features in type 1 diabetes. Some clones are missing from TCRdb's copy, which holds only in-frame ones; the method was immunoSEQ multiplex PCR. The sample has under 500,000 clones; about 32% are singletons. Sequencing was carried out using naive CD4+ T cells from blood. Every receptor here comes from a man aged 18 to 30 in good health. Each CDR3 is given with its conserved first and last residue. A D gene is named only where the DNA matches it firmly. Size is omitted from some rows. Given values are once, few, many or a class for expanded clones.

size	J	D	V	DNA	CDR3
few	TRBJ2-1	TRBD2	TRBV15	TGTGCCACCAGCAGAGATTATGCCGGGAGGGTTTCCTACAATGAGCAGTTCTTC	CATSRDYAGRVSYNEQFF
.	TRBJ2-7	TRBD2	TRBV6-1	TGTGCCAGCATACTAGCGGGAGTCTACGAGCAGTACTTC	CASILAGVYEQYF
few	TRBJ2-5	TRBD2	TRBV5-1	TGCGCCAGCAGCTTGGAACTAGCGGGAGGGCAAGAGACCCAGTACTTC	CASSLELAGGQETQYF
.	TRBJ2-5	TRBD1	TRBV30	TGTGCCTGGAGTCCCGACAGGGGCCGAGAGACCCAGTACTTC	CAWSPDRGRETQYF
few	TRBJ2-7	.	TRBV18	TGTGCCAGCTCACCACCGCCAGCGGCGCCTTCCTACGAGCAGTACTTC	CASSPPPAAPSYEQYF
few	TRBJ2-6	TRBD1	TRBV28	TGTGCCAGCAGTGCCCCACAGGGGATTGGCTCTGGGGCCAACGTCCTGACTTTC	CASSAPQGIGSGANVLTF
.	TRBJ2-5	.	TRBV5-1	TGCGCCAGCAGCTTGGTGCCGCATCAAGAGACCCAGTACTTC	CASSLVPHQETQYF
.	TRBJ2-7	TRBD1	TRBV4-1	TGCGCCAGCAGCCAAGCCGGGACAGGGACGTACGAGCAGTACTTC	CASSQAGTGTYEQYF
.	TRBJ2-1	.	TRBV29-1	TGCAGCGTTGAAGAAGGCGCCTACAATGAGCAGTTCTTC	CSVEEGAYNEQFF
.	TRBJ2-5	.	TRBV27	TGTGCCAGCAGTACACAAGAGACCCAGTACTTC	CASSTQETQYF
few	TRBJ1-2	TRBD1	TRBV30	TGTGCCTGGGGGACAGGGTTCGCCTATGGCTACACCTTC	CAWGTGFAYGYTF
few	TRBJ1-5	.	TRBV30	TGTGCCTGGAGTGTGGGACACAGCAATCAGCCCCAGCATTTT	CAWSVGHSNQPQHF
few	TRBJ2-1	.	TRBV29-1	TGCAGCGCTAACAGGGACCCCTACAATGAGCAGTTCTTC	CSANRDPYNEQFF
.	TRBJ1-5	.	TRBV30	TGTGCCTGGAGTGTGAAGTTTGCAGGGCGCAATCAGCCCCAGCATTTT	CAWSVKFAGRNQPQHF
.	TRBJ2-5	TRBD2	TRBV19	TGTGCCAGTAGTTCTAGCGGGACGGGAGAGACCCAGTACTTC	CASSSSGTGETQYF
.	TRBJ2-5	.	TRBV9	TGTGCCAGCAGCCGACTCCAAGAGACCCAGTACTTC	CASSRLQETQYF
once	TRBJ1-1	TRBD1	TRBV9	TGTGCCAGCAGCGTATCAGTATCGGGACAGAGTAAAATGAACACTGAAGCTTTCTTT	CASSVSVSGQSKMNTEAFF
few	TRBJ2-3	.	TRBV29-1	TGCAGCCTCAGTCTTGCCGGTTTTGATACGCAGTATTTT	CSLSLAGFDTQYF
.	TRBJ2-3	TRBD2	TRBV29-1	TGCAGCGTCGTCGGACTAGCGGGAGGGGATACGCAGTATTTT	CSVVGLAGGDTQYF
.	TRBJ2-5	.	TRBV28	TGTGCCACCAGACAGCCTCAAGAGACCCAGTACTTC	CATRQPQETQYF
.	TRBJ2-4	.	TRBV30	TGTGCCTGGAGAAAAGGGCACCTTCTCACCAAAAACATTCAGTACTTC	CAWRKGHLLTKNIQYF
.	TRBJ1-2	.	TRBV15	TGTGCCACCAGGGGGGCGAACTATGGCTACACCTTC	CATRGANYGYTF
few	TRBJ2-3	.	TRBV29-1	TGCAGCGCCGACGGGTTCACAGATACGCAGTATTTT	CSADGFTDTQYF
.	TRBJ2-7	TRBD2	TRBV29-1	TGCAGCGTTGTCATCATGCGGGCACCGAGCGGGAGCTCCTACGAGCAGTACTTC	CSVVIMRAPSGSSYEQYF
.	TRBJ2-2	TRBD1	TRBV7-6	TGTGCCAGCAGCCAGCGGACAGGTTTTGGCACCGGGGAGCTGTTTTTT	CASSQRTGFGTGELFF
.	TRBJ1-5	.	TRBV2	TGTGCCAGCAGTGAAAGGGCAGCATATCAGCCCCAGCATTTT	CASSERAAYQPQHF
.	TRBJ1-4	.	TRBV27	TGTGCCAGCAGTTTCCTCAACCAACAGATGGGAAGGGAAAAACTGTTTTTT	CASSFLNQQMGREKLFF
.	TRBJ2-2	.	TRBV7-2	TGTGCCAGCAGCTTAGCGTCAGCAGGCACCGGGGAGCTGTTTTTT	CASSLASAGTGELFF
.	TRBJ2-3	TRBD2	TRBV11-2	TGTGCCAGCAGGTCCCTAGCGGGATTTGATACGCAGTATTTT	CASRSLAGFDTQYF
few	TRBJ2-7	.	TRBV29-1	TGCAGCGTTAGGGGGGGAGATACCGAGCAGTACTTC	CSVRGGDTEQYF
few	TRBJ2-2	.	TRBV30	TGTGCCTGGAGTGTATATCGGTGGGCCGAGAACACCGGGGAGCTGTTTTTT	CAWSVYRWAENTGELFF
few	TRBJ1-1	TRBD1	TRBV15	TGTGCCACCAGCCTGGGGGACAGCTTGAGGGCTGAAGCTTTCTTT	CATSLGDSLRAEAFF
.	TRBJ2-5	.	TRBV30	TGTGCCTGGAGTGTACGACGGCTCAGTGGGACCCAGTACTTC	CAWSVRRLSGTQYF
.	TRBJ2-2	.	TRBV5-1	TGCGCCAGCAGTCGGACAGATACGAACACCGGGGAGCTGTTTTTT	CASSRTDTNTGELFF
.	TRBJ2-5	.	TRBV7-2	TGTGCCAGCAGCTTATGGGGTGAGACCCAGTACTTC	CASSLWGETQYF
once	TRBJ2-3	.	TRBV4-3	TGCGCCAGCAGCCAACAAGTCGGGGGAGATACGCAGTATTTT	CASSQQVGGDTQYF
few	TRBJ2-4	.	TRBV9	TGTGCCAGCAGCGTAGGGCCCGAAACAAACATTCAGTACTTC	CASSVGPETNIQYF
.	TRBJ1-1	.	TRBV30	TGTGCCTGGAACCAACGAGGGACAAAGGCTGAAGCTTTCTTT	CAWNQRGTKAEAFF
.	TRBJ1-5	.	TRBV30	TGTGCCTGGAGTACAAGGGGGGTTCAGCCCCAGCATTTT	CAWSTRGVQPQHF
few	TRBJ2-7	TRBD1	TRBV9	TGTGCCAGCAGCCCTCGGACAGGGAGCTACGAGCAGTACTTC	CASSPRTGSYEQYF
.	TRBJ2-7	.	TRBV7-9	TGTGCCAGCACCCCTGCTAGCTCCTACGAGCAGTACTTC	CASTPASSYEQYF
.	TRBJ2-4	.	TRBV18	TGTGCCAGCTCACCGGGGCAGGCGTTTGACATTCAGTACTTC	CASSPGQAFDIQYF